Below are 23 T cell receptor beta chains sequenced from a single sample in a study of early T cells in non-severe SARS-CoV-2 infection (dated by TCRdb to the early 2020s). The library was made by 5' RACE. Data came from a NextSeq 500. TCRdb took the public reads, trimmed them with fastp at Q25, ran MiXCR for clone calling and kept in-frame beta chains. When rows share a CDR3 protein, they turn into one entry using the most common DNA and genes. This sample lists about 53,000 distinct CDR3 sequences; more than 10% were detected once. Approximately 2.5% of the sample is held by the ten biggest clonotypes. Specimen: whole blood, collected at baseline. The receptor source for this set is an adult who was a healthcare worker with PCR-confirmed SARS-CoV-2 infection or an uninfected control (not recorded which).

The chain uses TRBV14 and TRBJ2-7; perhaps TRBD2 as D (7 bases). The CDR3 runs to 14 residues. CDR1 is SGHDN and CDR2 is FVKESK in the germline V gene. V lost 9 bases and J lost 2, with 17 bases in between. CDR3 region: CASRVGGGPYEQYF. The CDR3 DNA reads as TGTGCCAGTCGGGTAGGGGGAGGGCCCTACGAGCAGTACTTC.

Ten or more counts support this clonotype. This chain connects TRBV27 to TRBJ2-5; D not resolved. With 6 bases removed from V and 13 bases from J, the gap between germline ends came to 12 bases. The CDR3 is made up of 10 amino acids. Germline CDR1 reads MNHEY; CDR2 reads SMNVEV (reference sequence). CDR3 coding DNA: TGTGCCAGCAGGAACGATTGGCGGTACTTC. It is translated as CASRNDWRYF.

This clonotype was recorded many times. The chain carries TRBV27 and TRBJ1-3; 11 bases fit TRBD1. V lost 9 bases to trimming and J lost 4 bases; unmatched junction nucleotides: 5. This CDR3 is built from 14 residues. CDR1 MNHEY and CDR2 SMNVEV come from the germline V gene (reference sequence). CDR3 amino acids: CASKDRGRGNTIYF. The CDR3 DNA reads as TGTGCCAGTAAGGACAGGGGGCGCGGAAACACCATATATTTT.

The rearrangement uses TRBV7-9 and TRBJ2-3; D possibly corresponds to TRBD2 (7 bases). The CDR3 is 18 residues long. Trimming left V 5 bases short and J 0 bases short, with 21 bases between. CDR1 SEHNR and CDR2 FQNEAQ come from the germline V gene (reference sequence). The CDR3 DNA reads as TGTGCCAGCAGCCAGGGGACTATCGGCCGCGGGAGCACAGATACGCAGTATTTT. This translates into CASSQGTIGRGSTDTQYF.

This clonotype has just a few counts. The V call is TRBV27, the J call TRBJ2-2; no clear D gene. The CDR3 runs to 14 residues. Trimming cost V 3 bases and J 5 bases, with 10 bases left between them. CDR1 is MNHEY and CDR2 is SMNVEV in the germline V gene (reference sequence). CDR3 in amino acids: CASSFNRETGELFF. The CDR3 region has the DNA TGTGCCAGCAGTTTCAATCGCGAAACCGGGGAGCTGTTTTTT.

This chain's CDR3 is CSVEASREKLFF. The CDR3 DNA reads as TGCAGCGTTGAAGCCTCGAGGGAAAAACTGTTTTTT. The V call is TRBV29-1, the J call TRBJ1-4; D uncertain. This CDR3 has 12 amino acids. Germline V lookup: CDR1 SQVTM, CDR2 ANQGSEA. Trimming removed 1 base from V and 8 bases from J, with 8 bases in between.

The chain links TRBV6-6 to TRBJ2-1; possibly TRBD2 for D (5 bases). Germline V gene lookup returns CDR1 MNHNY and CDR2 SVGAGI (reference sequence). CDR3 size: 14 residues. Trimming removed 6 bases at V and 7 bases at J, with 16 bases between. This CDR3 is CASSRGSLGNEQFF. The CDR3 DNA reads TGTGCCAGCAGCCGCGGGTCCCTCGGGAATGAGCAGTTCTTC.

This clonotype came up a few times. The J gene is TRBJ2-1, the V gene TRBV10-3; 10 bases line up with TRBD2. Germline V gene data show CDR1 as ENHRY and CDR2 as SYGVKD. After removal of 2 bases from V and 4 bases from J, the junction contained 8 bases not matched to a gene. The CDR3 extends over 17 amino acids. CDR3 protein: CAISEGTVAGGYNEQFF. The CDR3 DNA reads TGTGCCATCAGTGAGGGGACCGTAGCGGGGGGATACAATGAGCAGTTCTTC.

There are a few counts of this clonotype. The chain carries TRBV7-8 and TRBJ2-1; no reliable D call. The germline V and J ends were trimmed by 3 bases and 0 bases, with 6 bases remaining between them. Germline V gene data show CDR1 as SGHVS and CDR2 as FQNEAQ. This CDR3 spans 14 amino acids. CDR3 amino acids: CASSFLGSYNEQFF. The CDR3 DNA reads as TGTGCCAGCAGCTTCCTGGGCTCCTACAATGAGCAGTTCTTC.

The chain carries TRBV19 and TRBJ2-5, with a tentative D call TRBD1 (5 bases). Trimming stripped 5 bases from V and 5 bases from J, with 15 bases between. The CDR3 runs 14 residues. Germline lookup yields CDR1 LNHDA and CDR2 SQIVND (reference sequence). The CDR3 region has the DNA TGTGCCAGTAGTCCCCAGGACATCGGGGAGACCCAGTACTTC. It specifies CASSPQDIGETQYF.

The chain carries TRBV19 and TRBJ2-4; 9 bases fit TRBD1. The CDR3 length is 15 residues. The germline gives CDR1 LNHDA, CDR2 SQIVND (reference sequence). Trimming took 7 bases from V and 5 from J; bases not matched to a gene: 9. CDR3 bases: TGTGCCAGTACCCCGGTTGGGACAGGGCAAAACATTCAGTACTTC. As protein: CASTPVGTGQNIQYF.

The V gene is TRBV11-2, the J gene TRBJ2-3, with D perhaps matching TRBD2 (6 bases). The CDR3 spans 16 residues. The germline V gene encodes CDR1 SGHAT and CDR2 FQNNGV. The V and J ends lost 1 base and 2 bases respectively, with 13 bases between them. The CDR3 sequence: CASSLGGASVTDTQYF. DNA for the CDR3: TGTGCCAGCAGCTTAGGAGGGGCTAGCGTCACAGATACGCAGTATTTT.

The chain is built from TRBV7-2 and TRBJ2-3; TRBD2 matches 7 bases. The trim removed 2 bases at V and 2 bases at J, leaving 4 bases unmatched. This CDR3 comprises 15 residues. Germline values: CDR1 SGHTA, CDR2 FQGNSA. Here the CDR3 reads CASSLRAGHTDTQYF. The CDR3 DNA reads TGTGCCAGCAGCTTAAGAGCGGGGCACACAGATACGCAGTATTTT.

A few counts support this clonotype. This rearrangement joins TRBV28 to TRBJ2-7; D perhaps matches TRBD2 (6 bases). Germline values: CDR1 MDHEN, CDR2 SYDVKM. CDR3 size: 18 residues. Trimming removed 7 bases at V and 0 bases at J, with 25 bases between. CDR3 amino acids: CASNSFRGSRGPSYEQYF. The CDR3 DNA reads TGTGCCAGCAACTCATTTCGGGGGTCCCGAGGCCCCTCCTACGAGCAGTACTTC.

This clonotype was recorded a few times. The chain employs TRBV29-1 and TRBJ1-3; 7 bases agree with TRBD1. The CDR3 runs to 15 residues. V gave up 6 bases and J gave up 3 bases; unmatched junction bases: 11. From germline, CDR1 is SQVTM and CDR2 ANQGSEA. The CDR3 DNA follows: TGCAGCGTAACAACAGGGGATAATTATGGAAACACCATATATTTT. Its protein is CSVTTGDNYGNTIYF.

V gene TRBV10-1 combines with J gene TRBJ2-4; 14 nucleotides line up with TRBD2. The CDR3 covers 15 residues. After removal of 6 bases from V and 7 bases from J, the junction contained 5 bases not matched to a gene. Per germline, CDR1 WNHNN and CDR2 SYGVQD (reference sequence). Here the CDR3 reads CASSETSGRGNIQYF. CDR3 in DNA: TGCGCCAGCAGCGAGACTAGCGGGAGGGGGAACATTCAGTACTTC.

Many counts were recorded for this clonotype. This chain uses TRBV10-2 with TRBJ2-4; no firm D call. CDR1 and CDR2 from the germline V gene are WSHSY and SAAADI. The ends were cut back, 3 bases at V and 0 bases at J, with 9 bases in the middle. The CDR3 runs to 15 residues. CDR3 nucleotides: TGCGCCAGCAGTGATGGAACAGTAGCCAAAAACATTCAGTACTTC. Translating it yields CASSDGTVAKNIQYF.

This clonotype was found once. The chain is built from TRBV6-5 and TRBJ2-7; D is unclear. V dropped 5 bases and J dropped 4 bases, with 9 bases sitting between them. Germline V gene lookup returns CDR1 MNHEY and CDR2 SVGAGI. The CDR3 is 12 amino acids. CDR3 loop: CASSPSPYEQYF. CDR3 sequence (DNA): TGTGCCAGCAGTCCCAGCCCGTACGAGCAGTACTTC.

The chain links TRBV11-1 to TRBJ2-1; D is unresolved. V shed 3 bases and J shed 10 bases, with 7 bases lying between them. CDR3 length equals 11 residues. Germline CDR1 SGHAT, CDR2 FQDESV (reference sequence). CDR3 in amino acids: CASSFNTEQFF. The CDR3 DNA follows: TGTGCCAGCAGCTTCAATACGGAGCAGTTCTTC.

This clonotype has only a few counts. The chain is built from TRBV19 and TRBJ1-5, with D possibly being TRBD1 (6 bases). The CDR3 runs to 13 residues. Between the trimmed V and J ends, which lost 10 bases and 4 bases, there was a span of 14 bases. Per the germline V gene, CDR1 is LNHDA and CDR2 is SQIVND (reference sequence). CDR3 DNA sequence: TGTGCCACTGACGACAGGTTAAATCAGCCCCAGCATTTT. This codes for CATDDRLNQPQHF.

The V call is TRBV6-2 or TRBV6-3, the J call TRBJ2-5; TRBD1 might be the D (6 bases). Germline V CDR1 and CDR2: MNHEY, SVGEGT. Trimming pared 6 bases from V and 1 base from J, leaving 18 bases between. This CDR3 region has 16 residues. The CDR3 nucleotides are TGTGCCAGCAGCCAGAACAGGGTTGGGGGCCAAGAGACCCAGTACTTC. Translated: CASSQNRVGGQETQYF.

The table lists this clonotype with a few counts. The rearrangement uses TRBV18 and TRBJ2-5, with a possible D match to TRBD2 (5 bases). There are 14 residues in the CDR3. Germline V gene lookup returns CDR1 KGHSH and CDR2 LQKENI. The V and J ends lost 0 bases and 5 bases respectively, with 10 bases between them. CDR3 nucleotides: TGTGCCAGCTCACCACCGTCGGGCGGGGAGACCCAGTACTTC. Amino acids: CASSPPSGGETQYF.

This clonotype was seen ten or more times. The V call is TRBV2, the J call TRBJ2-3; unclear D gene. The germline V gene has CDR1 SNHLY and CDR2 FYNNEI. V lost 6 bases and J 4 bases, leaving 5 bases between the germline ends. The CDR3 covers 11 residues. CDR3 protein: CASSLSDTQYF. CDR3 bases: TGTGCCAGCAGCTTATCAGATACGCAGTATTTT.